One T cell receptor beta chain is described in this entry. This entry belongs to a study of blood T cell repertoires in COVID-19. Turning to the study itself: Sites across the United States, Italy and Spain contributed samples from acute and convalescent COVID-19. T cells, B-cell-depleted T cells, or PBMCs provided the cDNA or gDNA that served as material.

CDR3 length: 15 amino acids. The junction had 8 bases not matched to a gene; V was cut back by 5 bases and J by 9 bases. Germline CDR1 and CDR2: SGHVS and FQNEAQ. Per the study methods: Using reference gene primer amplification, nucleated cell counts were estimated. Here immunoSEQ multiplex PCR was the method, and the copy in TCRdb shows in-frame clones only, minus some. Clone size and the V and J calls come from that table; the DNA yielded D and trimming. The table includes over 25,000 clones, 85% detected once. The sample consisted of peripheral blood. The chain couples TRBV7-8 to TRBJ2-1, with 12 bases that match TRBD2. This sequence was found in a woman aged 55-69 years with active COVID-19. The CDR3 loop is CASSPLAGGFVEQFF. The CDR3 DNA follows: TGTGCCAGCAGCCCTCTAGCGGGAGGGTTCGTTGAGCAGTTCTTC. Full variable domain (remainder filled in from reference TRBV7-8 and TRBJ2-1): GAGVSQSPRYKVAKRGQDVALRCDPISGHVSLFWYQQALGQGPEFLTYFQNEAQLDKSGLPSDRFFAERPEGSVSTLKIQRTQQEDSAVYLCASSPLAGGFVEQFFGPGTRLTVL.